The 24 T cell receptor beta chains below come from one sample, sequenced in a study of beta chain features in type 1 diabetes. Expressed TCRB transcripts were sequenced after all isolated RNA was converted to cDNA. Measured with immunoSEQ multiplex PCR; TCRdb has only the in-frame clones, and not every one. The sample shows roughly 230,000 clones, around 9.6% of them seen only once. The sample consisted of naive CD4+ T cells from blood. The receptor set was obtained from a woman aged 18 to 35 in good health.

This clone was detected a few times. This chain joins TRBV10-3 and TRBJ2-3; 7 bases line up with TRBD2. The CDR3 sequence is 16 residues long. V shed 0 bases, J shed 4 bases, and the junction held 7 bases outside the gene matches. Germline lookup yields CDR1 ENHRY and CDR2 SYGVKD. The CDR3 spells CAISESRGSPPDTQYF. The CDR3 DNA reads TGTGCCATCAGTGAGTCGCGGGGGAGCCCCCCAGATACGCAGTATTTT.

This clone appeared a few times. The chain links TRBV6-5 to TRBJ1-5; D is perhaps TRBD1 (6 bases). There are 15 residues in the CDR3. Germline values: CDR1 MNHEY, CDR2 SVGAGI. V was pared by 6 bases and J by 3 bases, with 15 bases between. CDR3 in DNA: TGTGCCAGCAGACCCCGACAGGTAGTCAATCAGCCCCAGCATTTT. Translated, it gives CASRPRQVVNQPQHF.

The V call is TRBV9, the J call TRBJ1-1; 7 bases agree with TRBD1. This CDR3 contains 17 residues. After removal of 2 bases from V and 2 bases from J, the junction contained 12 bases not matched to a gene. Germline CDR1 is SGDLS and CDR2 is YYNGEE. The DNA for the CDR3 is TGTGCCAGCAGCGTGGGGGCCCTGGGACAGCTTAACACTGAAGCTTTCTTT. This gives the protein CASSVGALGQLNTEAFF.

This clone came up a few times. The junction and the germline gene differ at one end; a read error may be behind it. This chain uses TRBV27 with TRBJ1-5, with D perhaps matching TRBD1 (5 bases). The CDR3 totals 10 residues. Germline values: CDR1 MNHEY, CDR2 SMNVEV (reference sequence). The CDR3 DNA reads TGTGCCCCTGCCCCGGGACTCTGGGATTTT. Its protein is CAPAPGLWDF.

V is TRBV30 and J is TRBJ1-2, with D possibly TRBD1 on 6 matching bases. The V gene lost 0 bases and the J gene lost 7 bases, with 9 bases spanning the gap. The CDR3 sequence is 12 residues long. CDR1 is GTSNPN and CDR2 is SVGIG in the germline V gene (reference sequence). Written as DNA, the CDR3 is TGTGCCTGGAGTGTGGGGGGGGCTGGCTACACCTTC. It translates to CAWSVGGAGYTF.

The V gene is TRBV4-1, the J gene TRBJ1-4; 12 bases are shared with TRBD1. The CDR3 consists of 16 residues. Germline CDR1 and CDR2: MGHRA and YSYEKL. Trimming cost V 4 bases and J 11 bases; bases outside gene matches: 11. The CDR3 region has the DNA TGCGCCAGCAGCCCCGTGACCCGGGACAGGGGGCTGAAACTGTTTTTT. This codes for CASSPVTRDRGLKLFF.

This clone came up a few times. The rearrangement uses TRBV5-6 and TRBJ1-1, with D tentatively TRBD1 (5 bases). CDR3 size: 14 residues. The ends were cut back, 4 bases at V and 0 bases at J, with 10 bases in the middle. The germline CDR1 and CDR2 sequences are SGHDT and YYEEEE. CDR3 loop: CASSKTALNTEAFF. The CDR3 bases are TGTGCCAGCAGCAAGACAGCTCTGAACACTGAAGCTTTCTTT.

This clone showed up just a few times. V usage is TRBV5-1 and J usage is TRBJ2-5; 8 bases line up with TRBD2. Germline assignment: CDR1 SGHRS and CDR2 YFSETQ. V was clipped by 0 bases and J by 0 bases; unmatched bases: 13. The CDR3 loop spans 19 amino acids. In DNA, the CDR3 is TGCGCCAGCAGCTTGGTGTCGTTGGGTCGGGGGGGCCACCAAGAGACCCAGTACTTC. The encoded protein is CASSLVSLGRGGHQETQYF.

This clone was observed many times. V is TRBV7-9 and J is TRBJ2-7, with a tentative D call TRBD2 (5 bases). CDR1 SEHNR and CDR2 FQNEAQ come from the germline V gene (reference sequence). This CDR3 has 12 amino acids. V was cut by 2 bases and J by 5 bases, with 7 bases left in between. Written as DNA, the CDR3 is TGTGCCAGCAGCTTATTCGGGGACGAGCAGTACTTC. This gives the protein CASSLFGDEQYF.

This sequence joins TRBV19 and TRBJ2-3; no clear D. The germline gives CDR1 LNHDA, CDR2 SQIVND (reference sequence). V shed 4 bases and J shed 2 bases, with 7 bases lying between them. This CDR3 contains 13 residues. The CDR3 spells CASSTEFTDTQYF. CDR3 sequence (DNA): TGTGCCAGTAGTACTGAGTTCACAGATACGCAGTATTTT.

The CDR3 reads CASSPRAAGEGTEAFF. The CDR3 DNA sequence: TGCGCCAGCAGCCCCCGGGCCGCGGGGGAGGGCACTGAAGCTTTCTTT. The V gene is TRBV5-1, the J gene TRBJ1-1; D might be TRBD1 (5 bases). With 4 bases removed from V and 4 bases from J, the gap between germline ends came to 20 bases. The length of the CDR3 is 16 residues. Per germline, CDR1 SGHRS and CDR2 YFSETQ. The full variable domain, rest sourced from reference TRBV5-1 and TRBJ1-1, is KAGVTQTPRYLIKTRGQQVTLSCSPISGHRSVSWYQQTPGQGLQFLFEYFSETQRNKGNFPGRFSGRQFSNSRSEMNVSTLELGDSALYLCASSPRAAGEGTEAFFGQGTRLTVV.

The V call is TRBV18, the J call TRBJ2-7; 10 bases are a match to TRBD2. J was trimmed by 5 bases and V by 3 bases; bases with no gene match: 13. Germline CDR1 reads KGHSH; CDR2 reads LQKENI. This CDR3 has 17 amino acids. This CDR3 reads CASSPREAGGPVNEQYF. DNA of the CDR3: TGTGCCAGCTCACCGAGGGAAGCGGGAGGGCCGGTGAACGAGCAGTACTTC. The complete variable domain, with remaining parts taken from reference TRBV18 and TRBJ2-7, reads NAGVMQNPRHLVRRRGQEARLRCSPMKGHSHVYWYRQLPEEGLKFMVYLQKENIIDESGMPKERFSAEFPKEGPSILRIQQVVRGDSAAYFCASSPREAGGPVNEQYFGPGTRLTVT.

This clone was found many times. The sample carries other DNA sequences with the same CDR3. The chain links TRBV30 to TRBJ2-1, with D unresolved. V was trimmed by 1 base and J by 4 bases, leaving 8 bases between them. CDR3 size: 13 residues. From germline, CDR1 is GTSNPN and CDR2 SVGIG (reference sequence). In nucleotides, the CDR3 is TGTGCCTGGAGTGGCGGTTCATACAATGAGCAGTTCTTC. Translating it yields CAWSGGSYNEQFF. The full variable domain, rest sourced from reference TRBV30 and TRBJ2-1, is SQTIHQWPATLVQPVGSPLSLECTVEGTSNPNLYWYRQAAGRGLQLLFYSVGIGQISSEVPQNLSASRPQDRQFILSSKKLLLSDSGFYLCAWSGGSYNEQFFGPGTRLTVL.

The chain has TRBV30 and TRBJ2-7; tentatively, D is TRBD2 (7 bases). The germline V and J ends were trimmed by 0 bases and 2 bases, with 17 bases remaining between them. Germline V lookup: CDR1 GTSNPN, CDR2 SVGIG (reference sequence). The CDR3 spans 16 residues. The CDR3: CAWSVKRGGFTYEQYF. CDR3 in DNA: TGTGCCTGGAGTGTAAAAAGGGGGGGATTTACCTACGAGCAGTACTTC.

In this sample, this clone turned up a few times. This rearrangement joins TRBV5-4 to TRBJ2-2, with 9 bases aligning to TRBD1. CDR3 length: 16 residues. Trimming at V came to 3 bases and at J to 1 base, leaving 4 bases not matched to a gene. Per germline, CDR1 SGHNT and CDR2 YYREEE (reference sequence). CDR3 nucleotides: TGTGCCAGCAGCTATGGGACAGGGTGGAACACCGGGGAGCTGTTTTTT. This gives the protein CASSYGTGWNTGELFF.

This clone has more than one count but fewer than ten. The chain joins TRBV11-2 to TRBJ2-1, with TRBD1 matching 7 bases. In germline, CDR1 is SGHAT, CDR2 FQNNGV. CDR3 length equals 16 residues. V trimming: 5 bases; J trimming: 7 bases; junction bases outside the gene matches: 14. The CDR3 region is CASSEYRGRRRNEQFF. CDR3 DNA sequence: TGTGCCAGCAGCGAGTACAGGGGCCGTCGGAGGAATGAGCAGTTCTTC.

This clone was picked up a small number of times. V is TRBV5-1 and J is TRBJ1-1; no clear D gene. V gave up 4 bases and J gave up 4 bases, with 32 bases separating them. The germline V gene encodes CDR1 SGHRS and CDR2 YFSETQ. There are 20 residues in the CDR3. This chain's CDR3 is CASSREEFRLAVDESTEAFF. The CDR3 DNA is TGCGCCAGCAGCCGGGAAGAGTTTAGACTAGCCGTCGATGAGAGCACTGAAGCTTTCTTT.

Note on this clone: Other DNA sequences from this sample encode an identical CDR3 as well. The chain employs TRBV5-1 and TRBJ2-3; 10 bases are a match to TRBD2. V lost 2 bases, J lost 4 bases, and 1 base stayed unmatched. This CDR3 comprises 14 residues. Germline CDR1 SGHRS, CDR2 YFSETQ. The CDR3 reads CASSLAGGPDTQYF. For the CDR3, the DNA is TGCGCCAGCAGCTTAGCGGGGGGGCCAGATACGCAGTATTTT.

CDR3 in amino acids: CATSRVGAGGYTF. CDR3 nucleotides: TGTGCCACCAGCAGAGTGGGGGCAGGTGGCTACACCTTC. The chain recombines TRBV15 with TRBJ1-2, with D perhaps matching TRBD1 (6 bases). CDR1 and CDR2 (germline): LNHNV, YYDKDF (reference sequence). This CDR3 comprises 13 residues. V was cut by 1 base and J by 7 bases, with 10 bases left in between.

Only a few counts were recorded for this clone. The chain employs TRBV30 and TRBJ2-1; D remains unclear. Germline-derived CDR1 and CDR2 are GTSNPN and SVGIG (reference sequence). V was pared by 2 bases and J by 6 bases, with 5 bases between. The CDR3 covers 11 residues. CDR3 amino acids: CAWSHVNEQFF. CDR3 nucleotide sequence: TGTGCCTGGAGTCATGTCAATGAGCAGTTCTTC. Variable domain in full (rest from reference TRBV30 and TRBJ2-1): SQTIHQWPATLVQPVGSPLSLECTVEGTSNPNLYWYRQAAGRGLQLLFYSVGIGQISSEVPQNLSASRPQDRQFILSSKKLLLSDSGFYLCAWSHVNEQFFGPGTRLTVL.

Concerning this clone itself: Other DNA sequences in this specimen translate into the identical CDR3. The chain has TRBV5-1 and TRBJ1-6; TRBD1 matches 10 bases. V dropped 4 bases and J dropped 7; count of bases not matched to a gene: 2. The V gene's germline CDR1 is SGHRS and CDR2 YFSETQ. The length of the CDR3 is 14 residues. The CDR3 here is CASSLDRGNSPLHF. Written as DNA, the CDR3 is TGCGCCAGCAGCCTGGACAGGGGGAATTCACCCCTCCACTTT.

This clone was observed a few times. The V and J genes are TRBV19 and TRBJ2-4; 9 nucleotides line up with TRBD1. The CDR3 is made up of 18 amino acids. CDR1 is LNHDA, CDR2 SQIVND, per germline (reference sequence). The V segment lost 4 bases and the J segment 0 bases; nucleotides outside the gene matches: 10. CDR3 bases: TGTGCCAGTAGTAGGACAGGGGCCCCCGGGATAGCCAAAAACATTCAGTACTTC. Translated: CASSRTGAPGIAKNIQYF.

This clone occurred a few times. The chain joins TRBV30 to TRBJ2-3; a weak D match, TRBD1 (6 bases). V lost 4 bases, J lost 7 bases, and 21 bases lay in between. Per the germline V gene, CDR1 is GTSNPN and CDR2 is SVGIG (reference sequence). The CDR3 has 15 amino acids. The CDR3 bases are TGTGCCTGGACTACGAGGGGACAAGGACTCTATACGCAGTATTTT. Protein sequence: CAWTTRGQGLYTQYF.

This clone was found a few times. The chain uses TRBV9 and TRBJ1-2, with D tentatively TRBD1 (5 bases). V was clipped by 0 bases and J by 8 bases, with 14 bases between them. Germline V gene data show CDR1 as SGDLS and CDR2 as YYNGEE. This CDR3 region has 14 residues. CDR3 nucleotides: TGTGCCAGCAGCGTAGTGGGGCCCGCAAACGGCTACACCTTC. Amino acid sequence: CASSVVGPANGYTF.